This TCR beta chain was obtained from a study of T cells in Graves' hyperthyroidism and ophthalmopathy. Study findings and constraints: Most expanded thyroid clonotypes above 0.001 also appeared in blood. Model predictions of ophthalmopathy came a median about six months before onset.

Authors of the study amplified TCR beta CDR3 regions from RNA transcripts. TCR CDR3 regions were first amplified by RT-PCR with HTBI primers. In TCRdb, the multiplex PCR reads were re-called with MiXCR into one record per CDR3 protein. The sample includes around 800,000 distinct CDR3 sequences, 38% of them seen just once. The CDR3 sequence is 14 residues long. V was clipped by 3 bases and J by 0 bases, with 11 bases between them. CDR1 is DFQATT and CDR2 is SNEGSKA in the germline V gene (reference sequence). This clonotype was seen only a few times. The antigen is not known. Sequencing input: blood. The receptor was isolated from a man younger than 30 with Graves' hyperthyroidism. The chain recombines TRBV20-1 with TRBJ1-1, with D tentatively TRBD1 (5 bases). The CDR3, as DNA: TGCAGTGCTAGGTTCCGGGGCATGAACACTGAAGCTTTCTTT. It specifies CSARFRGMNTEAFF.